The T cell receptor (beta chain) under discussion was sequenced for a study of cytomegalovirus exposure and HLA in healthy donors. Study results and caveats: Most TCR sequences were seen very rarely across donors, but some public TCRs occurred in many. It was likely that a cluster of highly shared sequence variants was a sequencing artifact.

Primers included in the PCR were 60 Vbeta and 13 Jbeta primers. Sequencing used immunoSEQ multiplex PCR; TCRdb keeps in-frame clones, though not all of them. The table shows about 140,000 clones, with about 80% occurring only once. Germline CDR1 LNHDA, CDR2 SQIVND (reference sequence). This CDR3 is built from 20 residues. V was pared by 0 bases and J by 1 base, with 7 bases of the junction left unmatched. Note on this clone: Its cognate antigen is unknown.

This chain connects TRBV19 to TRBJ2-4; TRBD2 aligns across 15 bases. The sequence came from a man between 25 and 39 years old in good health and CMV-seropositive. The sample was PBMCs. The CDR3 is CASSIEGLAGGTSAKNIQYF. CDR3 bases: TGTGCCAGTAGTATAGAAGGACTAGCGGGGGGGACATCGGCCAAAAACATTCAGTACTTC.